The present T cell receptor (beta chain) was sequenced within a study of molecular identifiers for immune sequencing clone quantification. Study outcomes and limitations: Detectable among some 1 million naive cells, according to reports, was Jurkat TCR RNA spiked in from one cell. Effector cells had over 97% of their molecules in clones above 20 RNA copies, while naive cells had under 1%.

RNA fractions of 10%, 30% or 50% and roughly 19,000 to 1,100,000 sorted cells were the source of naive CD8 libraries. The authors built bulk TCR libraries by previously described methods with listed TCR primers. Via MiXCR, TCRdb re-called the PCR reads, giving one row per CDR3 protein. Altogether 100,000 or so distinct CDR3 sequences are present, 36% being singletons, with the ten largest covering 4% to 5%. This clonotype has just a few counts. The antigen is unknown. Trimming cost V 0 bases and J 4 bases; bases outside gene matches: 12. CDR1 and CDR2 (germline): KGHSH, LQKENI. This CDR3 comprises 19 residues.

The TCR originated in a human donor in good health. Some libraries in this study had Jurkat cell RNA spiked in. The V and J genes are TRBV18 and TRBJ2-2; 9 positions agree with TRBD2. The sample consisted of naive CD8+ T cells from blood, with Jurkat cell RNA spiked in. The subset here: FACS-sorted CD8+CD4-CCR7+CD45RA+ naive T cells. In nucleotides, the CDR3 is TGTGCCAGCTCACCACCGCGCTTAGGACTAGCGCAGCCCACCGGGGAGCTGTTTTTT. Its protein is CASSPPRLGLAQPTGELFF.